The rows below give T cell receptor beta chains drawn from one sample of a study of shared clonotypes between healthy human individuals. Using immunoSEQ multiplex PCR, the repertoire was profiled, and TCRdb retains in-frame clones only, with some absent. The profile covers hundreds of thousands of clones, with approximately 95% appearing a single time and around 0.11% taken by the ten largest. Sequencing was carried out using naive CD8+ T cells sorted from blood. The receptor set was obtained from a woman aged 25-40 years in good health. The CDR3 runs from the conserved cysteine through the conserved F or W. A D gene is named only where the DNA matches it firmly. Clone size is given for some rows only: seen once, a few or many times, or a class if the clone is expanded.

v_gene	abundance	j_gene	d_gene	CDR3aa	CDR3nt
TRBV27	NA	TRBJ2-1	NA	CASSLMATTRNEQFF	TGTGCCAGCAGTTTAATGGCCACCACCCGCAATGAGCAGTTCTTC
TRBV6-6	NA	TRBJ2-1	NA	CASSNIARSSYNEQFF	TGTGCCAGCAGCAACATAGCGAGAAGCTCCTACAATGAGCAGTTCTTC
TRBV28	NA	TRBJ1-2	NA	CASSLRGWGYTF	TGTGCCAGCAGTTTAAGGGGTTGGGGCTACACCTTC
TRBV6-5	NA	TRBJ2-7	NA	CASGPIYEQYF	TGTGCCAGCGGCCCTATCTACGAGCAGTACTTC
TRBV5-1	NA	TRBJ2-2	NA	CASSLAVTMDTGELFF	TGCGCCAGCAGCTTGGCCGTGACTATGGACACCGGGGAGCTGTTTTTT
TRBV28	NA	TRBJ2-2	NA	CASSLTPLLELNTGELFF	TGTGCCAGCAGTCTAACCCCGCTCCTAGAGCTGAACACCGGGGAGCTGTTTTTT
TRBV19	NA	TRBJ2-7	TRBD1	CASSITDRGYEQYF	TGTGCCAGTAGTATTACAGACAGGGGATACGAGCAGTACTTC
TRBV21-1	NA	TRBJ1-1	NA	CASNDLAGQGVDTEAFF	TGTGCCAGCAACGACCTCGCAGGACAGGGCGTCGACACTGAAGCTTTCTTT
TRBV27	NA	TRBJ2-1	TRBD2	CASSPGVAGINEQFF	TGTGCCAGCAGCCCTGGAGTAGCGGGGATCAATGAGCAGTTCTTC
TRBV11-2	NA	TRBJ2-7	NA	CASSQTESLGGEQYF	TGTGCCAGCAGCCAGACGGAATCCCTTGGGGGAGAGCAGTACTTC
TRBV2	NA	TRBJ2-7	TRBD1	CASSSRDRGSYEQYF	TGTGCCAGCAGTTCGCGGGACAGGGGATCCTACGAGCAGTACTTC
TRBV7-6	NA	TRBJ2-2	TRBD2	CASSSRLAGAPGGELFF	TGTGCCAGCAGCTCCCGTCTAGCGGGAGCGCCCGGCGGGGAGCTGTTTTTT
TRBV27	NA	TRBJ2-7	TRBD1	CASSSTGVVGEQYF	TGTGCCAGCAGTTCGACAGGGGTCGTAGGCGAGCAGTACTTC
TRBV10-2	NA	TRBJ1-3	NA	CASAQGDGNTIYF	TGCGCCAGCGCACAGGGCGATGGAAACACCATATATTTT
TRBV27	NA	TRBJ2-7	TRBD2	CASSVALADSYEQYF	TGTGCCAGCAGTGTTGCACTAGCGGACTCCTACGAGCAGTACTTC
TRBV18	NA	TRBJ1-3	NA	CASSPAPGRNQGDSGNTIYF	TGTGCCAGCTCACCTGCTCCGGGACGGAATCAAGGGGACTCTGGAAACACCATATATTTT
TRBV5-1	NA	TRBJ2-3	NA	CASSLSPDGISTDTQYF	TGCGCCAGCAGCTTGAGTCCTGACGGTATTAGCACAGATACGCAGTATTTT
TRBV5-1	NA	TRBJ2-7	NA	CASSFFFGEKGTYEQYF	TGCGCCAGCAGCTTCTTTTTCGGAGAAAAAGGGACCTACGAGCAGTACTTC
TRBV6-4	once	TRBJ1-6	NA	CASSATYNSPLHF	TGTGCCAGCAGTGCGACATATAATTCACCCCTCCACTTT
TRBV6-5	NA	TRBJ2-1	NA	CASSYDGSPYNEQFF	TGTGCCAGCAGTTACGACGGGTCCCCGTACAATGAGCAGTTCTTC
TRBV29-1	NA	TRBJ2-3	NA	CSVTGTDTQYF	TGCAGCGTAACGGGTACAGATACGCAGTATTTT
TRBV18	NA	TRBJ2-1	TRBD2	CASSPRSGIIYNEQFF	TGTGCCAGCTCACCACGGAGCGGGATAATCTACAATGAGCAGTTCTTC
TRBV5-6	NA	TRBJ1-2	NA	CASSLEGGSGGYTF	TGTGCCAGCAGCTTGGAAGGCGGCTCGGGTGGCTACACCTTC
TRBV19	NA	TRBJ2-7	TRBD1	CASSMGTGFYEQYF	TGTGCCAGTAGTATGGGGACAGGGTTTTACGAGCAGTACTTC
TRBV6-1	many	TRBJ2-1	NA	CASREQEFSYNEQFF	TGTGCCAGCAGAGAGCAGGAGTTCTCCTACAATGAGCAGTTCTTC
TRBV21-1	once	TRBJ1-5	NA	CASSKERTGARYSNQPQHF	TGTGCCAGCAGCAAAGAGAGGACAGGGGCCCGTTATAGCAATCAGCCCCAGCATTTT
TRBV11-3	NA	TRBJ2-3	TRBD2	CASSSRTSGQSTDTQYF	TGTGCCAGCAGCTCCCGGACTAGCGGGCAAAGCACAGATACGCAGTATTTT
TRBV14	NA	TRBJ1-5	NA	CASSQGRNQPQHF	TGTGCCAGCAGCCAGGGCCGAAATCAGCCCCAGCATTTT
TRBV28	NA	TRBJ2-1	TRBD2	CASSPRAGVGGYNEQFF	TGTGCCAGCAGTCCCCGAGCGGGAGTAGGGGGCTACAATGAGCAGTTCTTC
TRBV19	NA	TRBJ2-3	NA	CASSIVAGSDTQYF	TGTGCCAGTAGTATTGTGGCGGGATCAGATACGCAGTATTTT
TRBV6-1	NA	TRBJ1-2	NA	CASREGIANYGYTF	TGTGCCAGCAGGGAGGGGATAGCTAACTATGGCTACACCTTC
TRBV13	NA	TRBJ2-7	NA	CASSPKASPTYEQYF	TGTGCCAGCAGCCCCAAAGCTAGCCCTACCTACGAGCAGTACTTC
TRBV7-2	NA	TRBJ1-3	NA	CASSSTTGNTIYF	TGTGCCAGCAGCTCCACGACCGGAAACACCATATATTTT
TRBV10-1	NA	TRBJ2-2	NA	CASSQLTGELFF	TGCGCCAGCAGCCAACTTACCGGGGAGCTGTTTTTT
TRBV10-3	NA	TRBJ2-7	TRBD2	CAISPLAGTYEQYF	TGTGCCATCTCCCCACTAGCGGGAACCTACGAGCAGTACTTC
TRBV28	NA	TRBJ2-1	NA	CASSFGEYNEQFF	TGTGCCAGCAGTTTCGGGGAATACAATGAGCAGTTCTTC
TRBV23-1	NA	TRBJ1-5	NA	CASSQPQGSQPQHF	TGCGCCAGCAGTCAACCGCAGGGGTCTCAGCCCCAGCATTTT
TRBV27	NA	TRBJ2-7	NA	CASSLSIRTEQYF	TGTGCCAGCAGTTTATCGATTAGAACAGAGCAGTACTTC
TRBV4-1	once	TRBJ1-4	NA	CASSQSNQNEKLFF	TGCGCCAGCAGCCAAAGCAACCAGAATGAAAAACTGTTTTTT
TRBV4-2	once	TRBJ2-3	TRBD2	CASSQEPGLAATDTQYF	TGTGCCAGCAGCCAAGAGCCTGGACTAGCGGCCACAGATACGCAGTATTTT
TRBV27	NA	TRBJ2-7	TRBD2	CASSPGLAGVGHEQYF	TGTGCCAGCAGTCCCGGGTTAGCGGGAGTCGGGCACGAGCAGTACTTC
TRBV5-5	few	TRBJ2-2	NA	CASSRGGELFF	TGTGCCAGCAGCCGGGGCGGGGAGCTGTTTTTT